Below are 18 T cell receptor beta chains sequenced from a single sample in a study of blood T cells in healthy people across ages. Combining a sample-barcoded 5' primer with a J-beta primer mix, a second PCR ran for roughly 6 to 11 cycles. TCRdb re-analysed the 5' RACE reads in MiXCR, keeping a single row per CDR3 protein. This sample carries 1.2 million to 1.5 million distinct CDR3 sequences, roughly 59% of them seen once, and the ten largest clones take about 6.7%. The sample comprised blood. The receptors derive from a young man in good health.

This clonotype was counted between two and nine times. The chain employs TRBV7-2 and TRBJ2-1, with 8 bases aligning to TRBD2. The V gene's germline CDR1 is SGHTA and CDR2 FQGNSA. This CDR3 comprises 15 residues. V lost 5 bases to trimming and J lost 6 bases; unmatched junction nucleotides: 9. The CDR3 here is CASSQTSGLLNEQFF. For the CDR3, the DNA is TGTGCCAGCAGCCAAACTAGCGGCCTCCTCAATGAGCAGTTCTTC.

In this sample, this clonotype turned up a few times. The gene calls are TRBV29-1 and TRBJ2-6; TRBD1 matches at 8 bases. The V gene end was trimmed by 0 bases and the J gene end by 0 bases; junction bases not matched to a gene: 16. There are 21 residues in the CDR3. Germline CDR1 SQVTM, CDR2 ANQGSEA. CDR3 region: CSVEEWGNGQGATSGANVLTF. The CDR3 region has the DNA TGCAGCGTTGAAGAATGGGGTAATGGGCAGGGGGCCACCTCTGGGGCCAACGTCCTGACTTTC. The full variable domain, in which reference TRBV29-1 and TRBJ2-6 provide the parts outside the CDR3, is SAVISQKPSRDICQRGTSLTIQCQVDSQVTMMFWYRQQPGQSLTLIATANQGSEATYESGFVIDKFPISRPNLTFSTLTVSNMSPEDSSIYLCSVEEWGNGQGATSGANVLTFGAGSRLTVL.

This chain joins TRBV12-3 or TRBV12-4 and TRBJ2-4, with D possibly TRBD2 on 5 matching bases. Trimming shortened V by 6 bases and J by 0 bases, and 12 bases separated the two germline ends. The CDR3 runs to 15 residues. CDR3: CASSPPEGAKNIQYF. CDR3 bases: TGTGCCAGCAGCCCCCCTGAGGGAGCCAAAAACATTCAGTACTTC.

This clonotype was observed many times. This rearrangement joins TRBV7-2 to TRBJ1-1, with 7 bases lining up with TRBD1. The ends lost 4 bases at V and 5 bases at J; junction bases unmatched: 10. The CDR3 runs to 15 residues. Germline V gene data show CDR1 as SGHTA and CDR2 as FQGNSA. The CDR3 DNA follows: TGTGCCAGCAGCTCCCGACAGGGCGTTTGGACTGAAGCTTTCTTT. Residues: CASSSRQGVWTEAFF.

This clonotype was detected a few times. The chain employs TRBV7-9 and TRBJ2-1; TRBD2 matches at 7 bases. Unmatched junction bases numbered 4, after V lost 7 bases and J lost 7 bases. The CDR3 sequence is 12 residues long. In germline, CDR1 is SEHNR, CDR2 FQNEAQ (reference sequence). The chain's CDR3 is CASTWTRNEQFF. The CDR3, as DNA: TGTGCCAGCACCTGGACTAGAAATGAGCAGTTCTTC.

This clonotype was seen a handful of times. The chain carries TRBV4-1 and TRBJ2-3, with TRBD2 matching over 9 bases. Trimming cost V 6 bases and J 4 bases; bases outside gene matches: 8. The CDR3 consists of 15 residues. CDR1 and CDR2 (germline): MGHRA, YSYEKL. CDR3 DNA sequence: TGCGCCAGCAGGGATCTAGCGGGGTTGCCAGATACGCAGTATTTT. Protein sequence: CASRDLAGLPDTQYF.

This clonotype has just a few counts. V and J are TRBV5-1 and TRBJ2-3; tentatively, D is TRBD2 (5 bases). The CDR3 is 16 amino acids. Trimming cost V 0 bases and J 0 bases, with 11 bases left between them. The germline V gene has CDR1 SGHRS and CDR2 YFSETQ. CDR3 amino acids: CASSLDSVLSTDTQYF. The CDR3 region has the DNA TGCGCCAGCAGCTTGGATAGCGTATTAAGCACAGATACGCAGTATTTT. Full variable domain (outside the CDR3, taken from reference TRBV5-1 and TRBJ2-3): KAGVTQTPRYLIKTRGQQVTLSCSPISGHRSVSWYQQTPGQGLQFLFEYFSETQRNKGNFPGRFSGRQFSNSRSEMNVSTLELGDSALYLCASSLDSVLSTDTQYFGPGTRLTVL.

The V call is TRBV6-5, the J call TRBJ2-5; D unresolved. Germline values: CDR1 MNHEY, CDR2 SVGAGI. V lost 5 bases to trimming and J lost 4 bases, with 11 bases between them. The CDR3 is 13 amino acids. The CDR3, as DNA: TGTGCCAGCAGTAGGCGGTTTGGAGAGACCCAGTACTTC. Translated, it gives CASSRRFGETQYF.

This clonotype was seen once. The J gene is TRBJ2-1, the V gene TRBV10-3; no reliable D call. There are 15 residues in the CDR3. CDR1 is ENHRY, CDR2 SYGVKD, per germline. V dropped 6 bases and J dropped 3 bases, with 15 bases sitting between them. The DNA for the CDR3 is TGTGCCATCAGAGGTAGGAACTGGAGCTACAATGAGCAGTTCTTC. This sequence encodes CAIRGRNWSYNEQFF.

The chain employs TRBV14 and TRBJ2-7; 7 nucleotides line up with TRBD1. CDR3 length: 14 amino acids. V was pared by 2 bases and J by 3 bases, with 4 bases of the junction left unmatched. Germline V CDR1 and CDR2: SGHDN, FVKESK. The CDR3 nucleotides read TGTGCCAGCAGCCAACTACAGGGGATCTACGAGCAGTACTTC. Protein: CASSQLQGIYEQYF.

The rearrangement links TRBV29-1 to TRBJ2-3; 7 bases are shared with TRBD1. Germline assignment: CDR1 SQVTM and CDR2 ANQGSEA. CDR3 size: 15 residues. V trimming: 8 bases; J trimming: 1 base; junction bases outside the gene matches: 12. The CDR3 is CSSNQRQGGTDTQYF. DNA of the CDR3: TGCAGCAGCAACCAACGACAGGGAGGCACAGATACGCAGTATTTT.

The genes are TRBV12-3 or TRBV12-4 and TRBJ1-1; D gene ambiguous. The CDR3 contains 14 residues. With 6 bases removed from V and 1 base from J, the gap between germline ends came to 12 bases. In DNA form, the CDR3 reads TGTGCCAGCAGCTACGGAGCGGGGAACACTGAAGCTTTCTTT. This codes for CASSYGAGNTEAFF.

The CDR3 DNA reads as TGCAGTGCTAGAGAACTAGCCAATGAGCAGTTCTTC. This translates into CSARELANEQFF. The V and J genes are TRBV20-1 and TRBJ2-1, with D perhaps TRBD2 (6 bases). The V end lost 0 bases, the J end lost 6 bases, and 6 bases lay between the germline ends. The CDR3 extends over 12 amino acids. Germline CDR1 DFQATT, CDR2 SNEGSKA (reference sequence).

The V and J genes are TRBV29-1 and TRBJ2-5; a weak D match, TRBD2 (5 bases). Germline CDR1 and CDR2: SQVTM and ANQGSEA. With 0 bases removed from V and 7 bases from J, the gap between germline ends came to 21 bases. The CDR3 extends over 16 amino acids. The CDR3 region is CSVEEIVGEVRGTQYF. CDR3 bases: TGCAGCGTTGAAGAAATTGTGGGAGAGGTTCGTGGGACCCAGTACTTC.

The chain employs TRBV27 and TRBJ2-5; TRBD1 aligns across 9 bases. Germline-derived CDR1 and CDR2 are MNHEY and SMNVEV (reference sequence). CDR3 length equals 15 residues. V lost 2 bases to trimming and J lost 11 bases; unmatched junction nucleotides: 12. The CDR3 spells CASSLDGTGCNEQYF. CDR3 bases: TGTGCCAGCAGTTTAGATGGGACAGGGTGTAATGAGCAGTACTTC.

The chain has TRBV6-5 and TRBJ1-2, with D possibly matching TRBD1 (5 bases). The CDR3 is 14 amino acids. The V gene's germline CDR1 is MNHEY and CDR2 SVGAGI. The V end was cut by 2 bases, the J end by 7 bases, with 14 bases between. CDR3 DNA sequence: TGTGCCAGCAGTTACCTCGGGACCGCTGCTGGCTACACCTTC. Protein sequence: CASSYLGTAAGYTF.

This clonotype appeared a few times. This chain joins TRBV20-1 and TRBJ2-3, with D unclear. The CDR3 runs 13 residues. The V end was cut by 2 bases, the J end by 2 bases, with 8 bases between. CDR1 is DFQATT and CDR2 is SNEGSKA in the germline V gene (reference sequence). CDR3 DNA sequence: TGCAGTGCTAGATACACCGTCACAGATACGCAGTATTTT. As protein: CSARYTVTDTQYF.

V usage is TRBV6-5 and J usage is TRBJ1-5, with D perhaps matching TRBD1 (5 bases). The CDR3 is made up of 13 amino acids. Trimming took off 0 bases at V and 8 bases at J, with 8 bases between the two ends. CDR1 and CDR2 from the germline V gene are MNHEY and SVGAGI. CDR3 residues: CASSYSWGEPQHF. The CDR3 DNA follows: TGTGCCAGCAGTTACTCGTGGGGGGAGCCCCAGCATTTT.